This T cell receptor (beta chain) was observed in a study of regulatory T cells in long-lasting Graves disease (dated by TCRdb to the early 2020s). General notes on the study: Newly diagnosed Graves' disease patients had taken antithyroid drugs for less than 3 months. A total of around 35 samples were covered by TCR sequencing, comprising some 13 persistent and around 20 newly diagnosed Graves' disease patients. The study took place in China and was registered as a clinical trial. Patients with persistent Graves' disease were compared with patients with newly diagnosed Graves' disease using TCR sequencing and RNA sequencing of peripheral blood. The research as a whole found: Lower TCR Shannon entropy and fewer highly expanded clones were observed in persistent Graves' disease patients than in newly diagnosed patients, which suggested clonal expansion. Because the primary lesion, thyroid tissue, could not be accessed, the study looked at peripheral blood alone. The authors acknowledged the small sample size as a limitation that may reduce accuracy. TRBV28, TRBJ1-2 and TRBJ2-5 were preferentially used in persistent disease, while TRBV20-1 and TRBJ2-1 were favored in newly diagnosed disease. Only the TCR beta chain was sequenced and analyzed. A larger number of public clonotypes was shared among persistent patients (fewer than 3,000) than among newly diagnosed patients (around 970).

This clonotype was seen many times. Its antigen remains undetermined. No per-base quality is available; no much larger clone lies one base away. After removal of 5 bases from V and 6 bases from J, the junction retains 11 bases not matched to a gene. There are 16 amino acids in the CDR3, from cysteine to phenylalanine inclusive. The CDR3 DNA has 48 bases and is translated from base 1. CDR1 SGHRS and CDR2 YFSETQ are derived from the germline V gene. This specimen's time point label, per the study, means: newly diagnosed GD, antithyroid drugs for less than 3 months. For both TCR sequencing and RNA sequencing, RNA was extracted from PBMCs using TRIzol. Graves' disease was diagnosed according to American Thyroid Association guidelines. Patients were recruited from an endocrinology department in Xi'an, China. Each patient gave 9 to 10 milliliters of peripheral blood, collected in an EDTA anticoagulant tube. PBMCs were isolated by Ficoll Paque Plus density gradient separation without further T cell sorting. RNA quality was checked with an Agilent 2100 Bioanalyzer and agarose gel, and concentration with a NanoDrop 2000.

To prepare the library, multiplex PCR was applied. Sequencing instrument: Illumina HiSeq 4000. CDR3 regions were amplified by Arm-PCR with iRepertoire HTBI primers to construct TCR beta libraries. Before sequencing, the PCR products underwent gel purification. The authors' analysis ran thus. Gene usage analysis of CDR3 amino acid clonotypes relied on the roughly 58 TRBV and 12 to 15 TRBJ segments identified across samples. COPE and FqMerger were used to merge filtered high-quality paired reads into contigs. Contigs were aligned with BLAST to IMGT TRBV, TRBD and TRBJ reference genes, and CDR3 was defined per IMGT. Clonotypes above 0.1% frequency were classified as highly expanded clones. Shannon entropy was used to measure repertoire diversity, and the Gini coefficient was used to measure V-J evenness. Clonotypes shared by more than one individual were considered public. TCRdb passed the public sequencing reads through fastp at Q25 and MiXCR, retaining productive beta sequences. Each CDR3 protein gets just one entry, which takes the most common genes and DNA from the rows behind it. V and J calls and clone size were set by TCRdb, not the authors. The sample records approximately 350,000 distinct CDR3 sequences, roughly a sixth of which are singletons. The ten largest make up roughly 27% of the sample.

These data were likewise used in another study, on T cells in Graves' hyperthyroidism and ophthalmopathy. The second study's authors report: A patient counted as having stable Graves' hyperthyroidism if no progression to ophthalmopathy occurred over 18 months of follow-up. Hyperthyroidism patients were newly diagnosed, with disease duration under 2 months, and aged 18 to 65 years. Exclusion was applied to patients with uncontrolled infections, other autoimmune diseases, pregnancy or lactation. Diagnoses relied on clinical symptoms, serum thyroxine and TRAb, thyroid ultrasound and orbital computed tomography. A first-round RT-PCR of the TCR CDR3 used the HTBI primer set with the Qiagen OneStep RT-PCR kit. Blood samples also contained most of the expanded thyroid clonotypes (frequency above 0.001), which suggests that blood repertoires may reflect thyroid immune responses. A model built on a 13 V-J signature distinguished ophthalmopathy from stable hyperthyroidism, reaching around 88% sensitivity and about 81% specificity in cross-validation and 80%/75% in testing. In validation, progression to ophthalmopathy was predicted by the model with 70% to 71% sensitivity and about 72% specificity, a median of about 6.8 months before onset. To identify distinguishing TCR V-J signatures, a discovery cohort of some 100 patients was used, comprising some 43 with Graves' ophthalmopathy and around 60 with stable Graves' hyperthyroidism. Whether ophthalmopathy could be predicted prospectively was tested in an independent validation cohort made up of fewer than 20 hyperthyroidism patients plus 17 patients who later progressed to ophthalmopathy. The roughly 100 discovery patients were divided at random into training and test sets in a 7:3 ratio. In addition, the study compared T-cell repertoires in thyroid tissue and in blood from roughly six Graves' hyperthyroidism patients. After blood sampling, hyperthyroidism patients were treated with methimazole at a starting dose of 30 mg daily, and ophthalmopathy patients were treated with high-dose intravenous methylprednisolone. Libraries were constructed in a second round of multiplex PCR, after which size selection and purification were carried out. Sequencing of the libraries was done on an Illumina HiSeq2000 using paired-end 100 bp reads. SOAPnuke was used to process the raw data, with reads discarded if the reads contained adapters or uncalled bases, had a mean Phred below 15, or lacked an exact constant-primer or identifier match. COPE v1.2.5 was used to merge the high-quality paired reads, and each unique nucleotide sequence was defined as a clonotype. Clonotypes were aligned to IMGT TRBV, TRBD and TRBJ reference segments using MiTCR v1.1. Analysis was restricted to V-J combinations with a frequency above 0.0001, which covered roughly 99% of repertoires. The TCS score was defined as F50 (clonal expansion) divided by E x V (chaos), with BLOSUM62-based TCRdist calculated between CDR3 peptides within each V-J. Welch's t-statistics and random forest reduced 500 to 550 V-J features to roughly 13, which were used in a naive Bayes classifier (R e1071). Sample size was not statistically predetermined, and investigators were not blinded to group allocation. The paper describes TCR Vbeta CDR3 sequencing of 120 to 150 peripheral blood samples, made up of some 42 ophthalmopathy patients, over 70 hyperthyroidism patients and around 17 progressor patients.

The chain uses TRBV5-1 and TRBJ2-5; TRBD1 agrees with 12 junctional bases. Material: peripheral blood mononuclear cells (PBMCs), obtained at new diagnosis, from a patient treated with antithyroid drugs. The source is a man aged 35 to 55 with Graves disease. Donor details come from another sample of the same person, matched by shared clones. The base sequence is TGCGCCAGCAGGAATGGAGGGACAGGGGGCGTCAAGACCCAGTACTTC. This encodes CASRNGGTGGVKTQYF.